The 27 T cell receptor beta chains below were found in one sample sequenced in a study of shared clonotypes between healthy human individuals (dated by TCRdb to the early 2020s). The library was generated by the immunoSEQ multiplex PCR assay. The clones in this table, taken by TCRdb from immuneACCESS, are in-frame only. Not every clone is retained; where verified, under half of the shortfall comes from an unresolved V gene, and the cause of the rest is unknown. In this sample the table shows about 230,000 clones, 60% to 80% of which occur a single time. Of the sample, approximately 12% falls within the top ten clones. The sample taken for sequencing was memory CD4+ T cells sorted from blood. According to the study, the label for this sample's cell subset or site signals: CD45RA-negative fraction. Receptors originate from a man in his thirties or forties in good health.

In its sample, this clone was seen a few times. For the CDR3, the DNA is TGTGCCAGCAGTCCCGACAGGGCCCGGGAGCAGTACTTC. Translation: CASSPDRAREQYF. V gene TRBV2 combines with J gene TRBJ2-7; 7 bases agree with TRBD1. The CDR3 spans 13 residues. With 5 bases clipped from V and 7 bases from J, the junction kept 8 bases outside the gene matches. Germline V gene lookup returns CDR1 SNHLY and CDR2 FYNNEI.

This clone showed up many times. The CDR3 DNA reads as TGTGCCAGCAGTTTAAGGCAGTCAACAAATCAGCCCCAGCATTTT. Amino acids: CASSLRQSTNQPQHF. This chain links TRBV28 with TRBJ1-5; D remains unclear. The CDR3 is made up of 15 amino acids. The germline V and J ends were trimmed by 2 bases and 4 bases, with 12 bases remaining between them. In germline, CDR1 is MDHEN, CDR2 SYDVKM. The full variable domain, rest sourced from reference TRBV28 and TRBJ1-5, is DVKVTQSSRYLVKRTGEKVFLECVQDMDHENMFWYRQDPGLGLRLIYFSYDVKMKEKGDIPEGYSVSREKKERFSLILESASTNQTSMYLCASSLRQSTNQPQHFGDGTRLSIL.

V usage is TRBV7-9 and J usage is TRBJ2-5; tentatively, D is TRBD1 or TRBD2 (6 bases each). The V gene lost 4 bases and the J gene lost 1 base, with 16 bases spanning the gap. The CDR3 has 16 amino acids. The germline gives CDR1 SEHNR, CDR2 FQNEAQ (reference sequence). The CDR3 DNA is TGTGCCAGCAGCTCTTGGGGGGCTCCCGTCCAAGAGACCCAGTACTTC. It encodes CASSSWGAPVQETQYF.

The V call is TRBV5-5, the J call TRBJ2-3; D possibly corresponds to TRBD2 (6 bases). CDR1 SGHKS and CDR2 YYEKEE come from the germline V gene (reference sequence). This CDR3 region has 16 residues. The V end was cut by 1 base, the J end by 0 bases, with 12 bases between. The CDR3: CASSLRGGASTDTQYF. The CDR3 nucleotides are TGTGCCAGCAGCTTGCGTGGCGGGGCTAGCACAGATACGCAGTATTTT.

This rearrangement joins TRBV5-1 to TRBJ2-7; D possibly matches TRBD1 or TRBD2 (7 bases each). V was shortened by 4 bases and J by 5 bases, with 22 bases between the two germline ends. Germline V lookup: CDR1 SGHRS, CDR2 YFSETQ. The CDR3 totals 16 residues. CDR3 region: CASSTSRAPGGDEQYF. Written as DNA, the CDR3 is TGCGCCAGCAGCACGTCCCGGGCGCCAGGGGGGGACGAGCAGTACTTC. The whole variable domain, remainder taken from reference TRBV5-1 and TRBJ2-7, is KAGVTQTPRYLIKTRGQQVTLSCSPISGHRSVSWYQQTPGQGLQFLFEYFSETQRNKGNFPGRFSGRQFSNSRSEMNVSTLELGDSALYLCASSTSRAPGGDEQYFGPGTRLTVT.

CDR3 in amino acids: CASSLGRLAGTDTQYF. The CDR3 region has the DNA TGTGCCAGCAGCTTAGGTCGACTAGCGGGGACAGATACGCAGTATTTT. The gene calls are TRBV7-3 and TRBJ2-3, with TRBD2 matching over 11 bases. The germline gives CDR1 SGHTA, CDR2 FQGTGA. The CDR3 loop spans 16 amino acids. Germline trimming cut 2 bases from V and 3 bases from J; bases unmatched to any gene: 4.

This sequence joins TRBV27 and TRBJ2-6; possibly TRBD1 or TRBD2 for D (5 bases each). V was pared by 10 bases and J by 2 bases, with 18 bases between. CDR1 and CDR2 (germline): MNHEY, SMNVEV (reference sequence). The CDR3 length is 16 residues. The CDR3 DNA reads as TGTGCCACCCAGTTTATTGGGGGTGCTGGGGCCAACGTCCTGACTTTC. This translates into CATQFIGGAGANVLTF.

This clone was found once. The rearrangement uses TRBV5-6 and TRBJ2-5; D perhaps matches TRBD2 (6 bases). V was pared by 7 bases and J by 1 base, with 17 bases between. The CDR3 runs 15 residues. Germline V gene data show CDR1 as SGHDT and CDR2 as YYEEEE. Here the CDR3 reads CASLTEGTPQETQYF. The CDR3, as DNA: TGTGCCAGCCTAACGGAGGGAACCCCCCAAGAGACCCAGTACTTC.

The rearrangement joins TRBV5-4 to TRBJ2-7; 9 bases line up with TRBD1. This CDR3 region has 14 residues. The germline CDR1 and CDR2 sequences are SGHNT and YYREEE (reference sequence). Trimming at V came to 4 bases and at J to 5 bases, leaving 7 bases not matched to a gene. In DNA, the CDR3 is TGTGCCAGCAGCCCCCGGGACAGGGCCCACGAGCAGTACTTC. The encoded protein is CASSPRDRAHEQYF. Full variable domain (outside the CDR3, taken from reference TRBV5-4 and TRBJ2-7): ETGVTQSPTHLIKTRGQQVTLRCSSQSGHNTVSWYQQALGQGPQFIFQYYREEENGRGNFPPRFSGLQFPNYSSELNVNALELDDSALYLCASSPRDRAHEQYFGPGTRLTVT.

The CDR3 reads CASSESPAANYGYTF. CDR3 sequence (DNA): TGTGCCAGCAGTGAATCGCCTGCAGCAAACTATGGCTACACCTTC. The chain employs TRBV2 and TRBJ1-2; no definite D call. CDR1 SNHLY and CDR2 FYNNEI come from the germline V gene. Trimming took off 2 bases at V and 2 bases at J, with 12 bases between the two ends. The CDR3 has 15 residues.

The V gene is TRBV7-2, the J gene TRBJ2-7; TRBD2 aligns across 16 bases. The trim removed 4 bases at V and 5 bases at J, leaving 5 bases unmatched. Germline V lookup: CDR1 SGHTA, CDR2 FQGNSA. CDR3 length: 16 residues. Here the CDR3 DNA reads TGTGCCAGCAGCTCGGGACTAGCGGGAGGGCTGGACGAGCAGTACTTC. This encodes CASSSGLAGGLDEQYF.

This chain uses TRBV5-1 with TRBJ2-3; 9 positions agree with TRBD2. The V and J ends lost 0 bases and 5 bases, in that order; junction bases with no gene match: 4. The germline CDR1 and CDR2 sequences are SGHRS and YFSETQ. The length of the CDR3 is 15 residues. Here the CDR3 reads CASSLGTSAIDTQYF. The CDR3 DNA is TGCGCCAGCAGCTTGGGGACTAGCGCTATAGATACGCAGTATTTT.

The CDR3 loop is CASTAISYNEQFF. The CDR3 DNA follows: TGTGCCAGCACTGCCATTTCCTACAATGAGCAGTTCTTC. V is TRBV2 and J is TRBJ2-1; the D is unclear. Per germline, CDR1 SNHLY and CDR2 FYNNEI. The CDR3 has 13 residues. V dropped 7 bases and J dropped 1 base, with 8 bases sitting between them.

V and J are TRBV4-1 and TRBJ2-6; 9 positions match TRBD2. The CDR3 has 20 residues. J gave up 1 base and V 4 bases, and 14 bases lay outside the gene matches. Germline V CDR1 and CDR2: MGHRA, YSYEKL. The CDR3, as DNA: TGCGCCAGCAGCCCCCACCGCGGTAGCGGGAGAGGTTCTGGGGCCAACGTCCTGACTTTC. It codes for CASSPHRGSGRGSGANVLTF.

The chain links TRBV2 to TRBJ1-4; tentative D call: TRBD1 (5 bases). The CDR3 spans 16 residues. The V end lost 4 bases, the J end lost 6 bases, and 18 bases lay between the germline ends. Looked up from germline, CDR1 is SNHLY and CDR2 is FYNNEI. CDR3 residues: CASSAHLGGGDEKLFF. The CDR3 DNA sequence: TGTGCCAGCAGTGCTCACTTAGGAGGAGGGGATGAAAAACTGTTTTTT. The complete variable domain, with remaining parts taken from reference TRBV2 and TRBJ1-4, reads EPEVTQTPSHQVTQMGQEVILRCVPISNHLYFYWYRQILGQKVEFLVSFYNNEISEKSEIFDDQFSVERPDGSNFTLKIRSTKLEDSAMYFCASSAHLGGGDEKLFFGSGTQLSVL.

This chain uses TRBV19 with TRBJ1-1; D may be TRBD1 (6 bases). The CDR3 spans 14 residues. From germline, CDR1 is LNHDA and CDR2 SQIVND (reference sequence). The V gene lost 7 bases and the J gene lost 4 bases, with 16 bases spanning the gap. Written as DNA, the CDR3 is TGTGCCAGTACCAACGACAGGAGGGGCACTGAAGCTTTCTTT. Its protein is CASTNDRRGTEAFF.

The chain carries TRBV7-2 and TRBJ2-2, with a weak D call TRBD2 (6 bases). Germline CDR1 is SGHTA and CDR2 is FQGNSA. This CDR3 has 15 amino acids. The DNA of the CDR3 is TGTGTCACCGCCGGGACTTCCCTCTCCACCGGGGAGCTGTTTTTT. Its translation: CVTAGTSLSTGELFF.

This clone was counted between two and nine times. The genes are TRBV2 and TRBJ2-7; TRBD1 aligns across 7 bases. The length of the CDR3 is 13 residues. Trimming cost V 8 bases and J 3 bases; bases outside gene matches: 7. Germline V gene sequence: CDR1 SNHLY, CDR2 FYNNEI. CDR3 amino acids: CASAKDRNYEQYF. The CDR3 DNA follows: TGTGCCAGCGCTAAGGACAGGAACTACGAGCAGTACTTC.

J is TRBJ2-3 and V is TRBV27, with D perhaps matching TRBD1 or TRBD2 (5 bases each). The CDR3 is 18 amino acids. Germline V gene sequence: CDR1 MNHEY, CDR2 SMNVEV (reference sequence). Trimming shortened V by 6 bases and J by 0 bases, and 22 bases separated the two germline ends. This chain's CDR3 is CASRPLIGARGSTDTQYF. The CDR3 DNA is TGTGCCAGCAGACCCCTAATCGGGGCACGTGGTAGCACAGATACGCAGTATTTT.

The chain combines TRBV6-5 with TRBJ1-2; the match to TRBD1 covers 10 bases. V shed 4 bases, J shed 7 bases, and the junction held 6 bases outside the gene matches. The V gene's germline CDR1 is MNHEY and CDR2 SVGAGI. This CDR3 is 14 amino acids long. CDR3 loop: CASSSGTGAVGYTF. The CDR3 DNA reads as TGTGCCAGCAGTTCCGGGACAGGGGCTGTTGGCTACACCTTC.

This chain links TRBV20-1 with TRBJ2-3; no firm D call. The germline V gene has CDR1 DFQATT and CDR2 SNEGSKA (reference sequence). CDR3 size: 11 residues. DNA for the CDR3: TGCACTGCCCGCCACACAGATACGCAGTATTTT. Amino acids: CTARHTDTQYF.

This clone has only a few counts. The rearrangement joins TRBV6-5 to TRBJ1-1; the D gene is possibly TRBD1 (6 bases). V was shortened by 6 bases and J by 4 bases, with 15 bases between the two germline ends. CDR1 is MNHEY, CDR2 SVGAGI, per germline. The CDR3 has 14 residues. CDR3 in amino acids: CASRPRQEITEAFF. CDR3 DNA: TGTGCCAGCAGACCACGACAGGAAATCACTGAAGCTTTCTTT.

In this sample, this clone turned up a few times. The V gene is TRBV9, the J gene TRBJ2-5, with 9 bases fitting TRBD2. V was clipped by 4 bases and J by 5 bases; unmatched bases: 6. CDR1 SGDLS and CDR2 YYNGEE come from the germline V gene. CDR3 size: 14 residues. The CDR3 DNA is TGTGCCAGCAGCCCCCGGACTAGCGCGGAGACCCAGTACTTC. This sequence encodes CASSPRTSAETQYF.

The genes are TRBV5-1 and TRBJ2-2, with 8 nucleotides matching TRBD2. The ends lost 4 bases at V and 4 bases at J; junction bases unmatched: 6. The CDR3 runs 15 residues. Germline assignment: CDR1 SGHRS and CDR2 YFSETQ. The CDR3 spells CASSPGLAGTGELFF. CDR3 nucleotides: TGCGCCAGCAGCCCCGGACTAGCCGGCACCGGGGAGCTGTTTTTT.

This rearrangement joins TRBV18 to TRBJ2-1, with 13 bases that match TRBD2. Germline CDR1 is KGHSH and CDR2 is LQKENI. The CDR3 extends over 14 amino acids. The V segment lost 8 bases and the J segment 7 bases; nucleotides outside the gene matches: 5. DNA for the CDR3: TGTGCCAGCCCAGGACTAGCGGGAGTTAATGAGCAGTTCTTC. It encodes CASPGLAGVNEQFF.

This clone was picked up one time. The rearrangement uses TRBV4-1 and TRBJ2-5, with a weak D call TRBD2 (5 bases). This CDR3 has 16 residues. V gave up 1 base and J gave up 2 bases, with 14 bases separating them. Looked up from germline, CDR1 is MGHRA and CDR2 is YSYEKL. In nucleotides, the CDR3 is TGCGCCAGCAGCCAAGTTATTAGCGCGCTACAAGAGACCCAGTACTTC. Its protein product is CASSQVISALQETQYF.

The chain's CDR3 is CASSSKYSYEQYF. The CDR3 DNA reads TGCGCCAGCAGCTCCAAGTACTCCTACGAGCAGTACTTC. The rearrangement joins TRBV5-1 to TRBJ2-7; D is uncertain. The CDR3 is made up of 13 amino acids. Germline V gene sequence: CDR1 SGHRS, CDR2 YFSETQ. Trimming pared 3 bases from V and 0 bases from J, leaving 7 bases between.